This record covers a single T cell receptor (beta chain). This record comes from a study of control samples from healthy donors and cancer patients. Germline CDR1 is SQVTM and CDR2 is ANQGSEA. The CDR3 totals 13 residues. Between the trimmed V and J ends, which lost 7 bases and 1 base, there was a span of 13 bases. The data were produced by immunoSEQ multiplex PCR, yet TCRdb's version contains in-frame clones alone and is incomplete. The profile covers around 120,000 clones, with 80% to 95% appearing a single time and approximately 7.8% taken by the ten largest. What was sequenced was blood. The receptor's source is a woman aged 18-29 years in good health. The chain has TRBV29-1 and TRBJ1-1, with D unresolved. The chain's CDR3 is CSASDWGNTEAFF. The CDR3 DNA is TGCAGCGCGTCGGACTGGGGGAACACTGAAGCTTTCTTT.